A single sample is the source of the 32 T cell receptor beta chains below, sequenced in a study of T cell responses to AZD1222 COVID-19 vaccine. Generated by immunoSEQ multiplex PCR, the TCRdb table keeps only in-frame clones and is missing some. The sample yields 110,000 to 150,000 clones, approximately 94% seen once. The sequenced sample was peripheral blood, obtained on day 0 of AZD1222 vaccination. The receptors shown here come from an adult in good health.

The V gene is TRBV15, the J gene TRBJ1-2; D gene unclear. Trimming took 5 bases from V and 4 from J, leaving 17 bases between them. The CDR3 is 15 residues long. The germline V gene encodes CDR1 LNHNV and CDR2 YYDKDF (reference sequence). The CDR3 here is CATSPKTGESYGYTF. In DNA form, the CDR3 reads TGTGCCACCAGCCCAAAAACGGGAGAGAGCTATGGCTACACCTTC.

This clone has a single count. The V gene is TRBV5-4, the J gene TRBJ1-2; 7 nucleotides line up with TRBD1. This CDR3 comprises 14 residues. The ends lost 0 bases at V and 5 bases at J; junction bases unmatched: 4. Germline assignment: CDR1 SGHNT and CDR2 YYREEE (reference sequence). The CDR3 is CASSLGQGSYGYTF. The CDR3 DNA reads as TGTGCCAGCAGCTTGGGACAGGGCTCGTATGGCTACACCTTC.

The chain combines TRBV19 with TRBJ2-3; D is uncertain. This CDR3 comprises 13 residues. V lost 1 base, J lost 5 bases, and 7 bases lay in between. The germline V gene encodes CDR1 LNHDA and CDR2 SQIVND (reference sequence). As DNA, the CDR3 is TGTGCCAGTAGTATAGGCGGCGGAGATACGCAGTATTTT. This sequence encodes CASSIGGGDTQYF.

The chain couples TRBV4-2 to TRBJ1-5, with 10 bases lining up with TRBD1. In germline, CDR1 is LGHNA, CDR2 YNFKEQ. V lost 1 base and J lost 6; bases outside the gene matches: 6. The CDR3 is 16 amino acids. CDR3: CASSQGPGQGSQPQHF. In DNA form, the CDR3 reads TGTGCCAGCAGCCAAGGTCCGGGACAGGGGAGTCAGCCCCAGCATTTT.

The chain employs TRBV5-6 and TRBJ1-3; TRBD1 aligns across 10 bases. CDR1 SGHDT and CDR2 YYEEEE come from the germline V gene. V was pared by 1 base and J by 4 bases, with 8 bases of the junction left unmatched. This CDR3 is built from 17 residues. CDR3 region: CASSLLGQGFAGNTIYF. CDR3 DNA: TGTGCCAGCAGCTTGCTGGGACAGGGGTTTGCGGGAAACACCATATATTTT.

The V gene is TRBV10-1, the J gene TRBJ2-1, with a weak D call TRBD2 (5 bases). Trimming stripped 5 bases from V and 5 bases from J, with 13 bases between. Germline V gives CDR1 WNHNN, CDR2 SYGVQD (reference sequence). This CDR3 has 14 amino acids. The chain's CDR3 is CASSNDTGNNEQFF. The DNA of the CDR3 is TGCGCCAGCAGTAACGACACGGGAAACAATGAGCAGTTCTTC.

In its sample, this clone was seen once. CDR3 amino acids: CASSLTSGGANEQFF. In nucleotides, the CDR3 is TGTGCCAGTAGCCTGACTAGCGGGGGGGCCAATGAGCAGTTCTTC. This chain links TRBV19 with TRBJ2-1, with 14 bases that match TRBD2. CDR1 and CDR2 (germline): LNHDA, SQIVND (reference sequence). V lost 6 bases, J lost 6 bases, and 4 bases stayed unmatched. The CDR3 is made up of 15 amino acids.

V gene TRBV29-1 combines with J gene TRBJ2-3, with D hard to call. Germline CDR1 is SQVTM and CDR2 is ANQGSEA. The V and J ends lost 2 bases and 2 bases respectively, with 5 bases between them. This CDR3 is built from 12 residues. The CDR3 loop is CSVEPSTDTQYF. In nucleotides, the CDR3 is TGCAGCGTTGAACCCTCCACAGATACGCAGTATTTT.

The V gene is TRBV2, the J gene TRBJ1-1; D perhaps matches TRBD1 (5 bases). Germline values: CDR1 SNHLY, CDR2 FYNNEI. The CDR3 loop spans 13 amino acids. V was pared by 6 bases and J by 2 bases, with 10 bases between. CDR3 coding DNA: TGTGCCAGCAGCGGGACGTTTAACACTGAAGCTTTCTTT. It translates to CASSGTFNTEAFF.

The CDR3 coding sequence is TGCGCCAGCAGCTCGCAGGTAACAGGGGGCCCTAGCAATCAGCCCCAGCATTTT. It translates to CASSSQVTGGPSNQPQHF. The chain links TRBV4-1 to TRBJ1-5; 9 nucleotides match TRBD1. The CDR3 runs 18 residues. The V and J ends lost 5 bases and 0 bases, in that order; junction bases with no gene match: 11. Per germline, CDR1 MGHRA and CDR2 YSYEKL.

The genes are TRBV24-1 and TRBJ2-2; no firm D call. The V gene's germline CDR1 is KGHDR and CDR2 SFDVKD. V was trimmed by 0 bases and J by 4 bases, leaving 11 bases between them. The length of the CDR3 is 16 residues. CDR3 amino acids: CATSDLQLGSTGELFF. The CDR3 nucleotides read TGTGCCACCAGTGATTTGCAACTGGGGTCCACCGGGGAGCTGTTTTTT.

The chain links TRBV29-1 to TRBJ2-5; D gene ambiguous. This CDR3 spans 12 amino acids. Trimming cost V 3 bases and J 2 bases, with 7 bases left between them. Germline-derived CDR1 and CDR2 are SQVTM and ANQGSEA. The CDR3 is CSVDSLQETQYF. The CDR3 DNA reads as TGCAGCGTTGACTCTTTACAAGAGACCCAGTACTTC.

The chain joins TRBV7-9 to TRBJ1-6; D is unclear. Trimming removed 3 bases at V and 5 bases at J, with 8 bases between. The CDR3 is 14 residues long. CDR1 SEHNR and CDR2 FQNEAQ come from the germline V gene (reference sequence). The CDR3 loop reads CASSFAADNSPLHF. The CDR3 DNA sequence: TGTGCCAGCAGCTTCGCAGCGGATAATTCACCCCTCCACTTT.

The chain links TRBV5-4 to TRBJ1-3; D uncertain. CDR3 length: 15 residues. Trimming left V 3 bases short and J 0 bases short, with 10 bases between. Germline V gene sequence: CDR1 SGHNT, CDR2 YYREEE (reference sequence). CDR3 sequence reads: CASSSAAGSGNTIYF. In nucleotides, the CDR3 is TGTGCCAGCAGCTCGGCCGCGGGCTCTGGAAACACCATATATTTT.

V usage is TRBV24-1 and J usage is TRBJ2-6; no firm D call. Germline V CDR1 and CDR2: KGHDR, SFDVKD. Between the trimmed V and J ends, which lost 4 bases and 4 bases, there was a span of 1 base. The CDR3 is made up of 12 amino acids. The CDR3: CATSEGANVLTF. In DNA form, the CDR3 reads TGTGCCACCAGTGAGGGGGCCAACGTCCTGACTTTC.

The chain couples TRBV5-5 to TRBJ2-1, with 7 bases fitting TRBD1. From germline, CDR1 is SGHKS and CDR2 YYEKEE (reference sequence). The ends lost 0 bases at V and 2 bases at J; junction bases unmatched: 8. The CDR3 has 17 residues. CDR3 sequence (DNA): TGTGCCAGCAGCTTGGTTAAACAGGGGTCCCCCTACAATGAGCAGTTCTTC. Translation: CASSLVKQGSPYNEQFF.

The chain recombines TRBV2 with TRBJ2-7, with TRBD1 matching 9 bases. Germline loops: CDR1 SNHLY, CDR2 FYNNEI. J lost 1 base, V lost 8 bases, and 9 bases had no gene match. CDR3 size: 15 residues. The CDR3 region is CASYLQGAVSYEQYF. DNA of the CDR3: TGTGCCAGCTACTTACAGGGGGCAGTTTCCTACGAGCAGTACTTC. Complete variable domain (other parts from reference TRBV2 and TRBJ2-7): EPEVTQTPSHQVTQMGQEVILRCVPISNHLYFYWYRQILGQKVEFLVSFYNNEISEKSEIFDDQFSVERPDGSNFTLKIRSTKLEDSAMYFCASYLQGAVSYEQYFGPGTRLTVT.

The J gene is TRBJ1-2, the V gene TRBV9; D call uncertain. CDR1 SGDLS and CDR2 YYNGEE come from the germline V gene. The ends were cut back, 2 bases at V and 8 bases at J, with 10 bases in the middle. This CDR3 has 12 residues. CDR3 sequence (DNA): TGTGCCAGCAGCGTCTCATCATACGGCTACACCTTC. This codes for CASSVSSYGYTF.

The chain joins TRBV5-6 to TRBJ2-3; 7 positions match TRBD2. CDR1 SGHDT and CDR2 YYEEEE come from the germline V gene. The CDR3 has 17 residues. The junction had 17 bases not matched to a gene; V was cut back by 4 bases and J by 6 bases. DNA of the CDR3: TGTGCCAGCAGCCCTTTGAGAGGACTAGTCAGAGTCGATACGCAGTATTTT. Its protein is CASSPLRGLVRVDTQYF.

The gene calls are TRBV6-5 and TRBJ1-3, with no clear D. V lost 7 bases to trimming and J lost 0 bases, with 4 bases between them. Germline lookup yields CDR1 MNHEY and CDR2 SVGAGI. This CDR3 contains 12 residues. DNA of the CDR3: TGTGCCAGCAAGAGCTCTGGAAACACCATATATTTT. Translating it yields CASKSSGNTIYF.

This chain uses TRBV11-3 with TRBJ1-1; TRBD1 might be the D (6 bases). The germline V gene has CDR1 SGHNT and CDR2 YENEEA. V was shortened by 4 bases and J by 11 bases, with 11 bases between the two germline ends. The CDR3 runs to 11 residues. The CDR3 loop reads CASSSSGVAFF. In DNA form, the CDR3 reads TGTGCCAGCAGCTCTTCAGGGGTCGCTTTCTTT.

The chain is built from TRBV10-3 and TRBJ1-1; tentative D call: TRBD1 (5 bases). The germline V gene has CDR1 ENHRY and CDR2 SYGVKD. Trimming cost V 4 bases and J 0 bases, with 18 bases left between them. The CDR3 has 17 amino acids. This CDR3 is CAISAPRGDRMNTEAFF. In DNA, the CDR3 is TGTGCCATCAGTGCCCCAAGGGGAGATCGCATGAACACTGAAGCTTTCTTT.

The chain uses TRBV11-2 and TRBJ2-5; maybe TRBD2 (5 bases). Trimming cost V 4 bases and J 5 bases, with 14 bases left between them. Germline CDR1 SGHAT, CDR2 FQNNGV. This CDR3 has 14 residues. The CDR3 coding sequence is TGTGCCAGCAGCTCCGCCTCGGGGTTGGAGACCCAGTACTTC. Its protein product is CASSSASGLETQYF.

This chain links TRBV7-3 with TRBJ2-1; possible D gene TRBD2, 5 bases. From germline, CDR1 is SGHTA and CDR2 FQGTGA. V was pared by 5 bases and J by 8 bases, with 13 bases between. This CDR3 region has 13 residues. The CDR3 region has the DNA TGTGCCAGCAGCCGCACGGCGGGCTATGAGCAGTTCTTC. Its translation: CASSRTAGYEQFF.

V usage is TRBV3-1 (or the pseudogene TRBV3-2) and J usage is TRBJ2-3; D possibly uses TRBD1 or TRBD2 (6 bases each). The germline V gene encodes CDR1 LGHDT and CDR2 YNNKEL (reference sequence). The CDR3 extends over 16 amino acids. V was shortened by 2 bases and J by 2 bases, with 14 bases between the two germline ends. CDR3 in amino acids: CASSQRSGAPTDTQYF. The CDR3, as DNA: TGTGCCAGCAGCCAAAGGTCGGGGGCCCCCACAGATACGCAGTATTTT.

This chain joins TRBV6-5 and TRBJ2-3; D is possibly TRBD1 (6 bases). CDR1 MNHEY and CDR2 SVGAGI come from the germline V gene. The CDR3 spans 15 residues. V was cut by 2 bases and J by 0 bases, with 9 bases left in between. This CDR3 reads CASSYRDRSTDTQYF. In DNA form, the CDR3 reads TGTGCCAGCAGTTACCGTGACAGGAGCACAGATACGCAGTATTTT.

This chain connects TRBV19 to TRBJ1-6, with D uncertain. Germline loops: CDR1 LNHDA, CDR2 SQIVND (reference sequence). This CDR3 region has 15 residues. Trimming cost V 6 bases and J 1 base, with 10 bases left between them. As DNA, the CDR3 is TGTGCCAGTAGGGCACTGGGGTCCTATAATTCACCCCTCCACTTT. This encodes CASRALGSYNSPLHF. Together with reference TRBV19 and TRBJ1-6, the CDR3 gives the full variable domain: DGGITQSPKYLFRKEGQNVTLSCEQNLNHDAMYWYRQDPGQGLRLIYYSQIVNDFQKGDIAEGYSVSREKKESFPLTVTSAQKNPTAFYLCASRALGSYNSPLHFGNGTRLTVT.

V and J are TRBV6-1 and TRBJ2-5; TRBD2 aligns across 10 bases. Looked up from germline, CDR1 is MNHNS and CDR2 is SASEGT. This CDR3 is 18 amino acids long. The J segment lost 2 bases and the V segment lost 3 bases, leaving 12 bases of the junction unmatched. CDR3 bases: TGTGCCAGCAGTGAGGTGTCTAGCGGGGGCATTGGGCAAGAGACCCAGTACTTC. It codes for CASSEVSSGGIGQETQYF.

This clone was seen a single time. The chain is built from TRBV13 and TRBJ1-1, with D possibly being TRBD1 (5 bases). Germline V gives CDR1 PRHDT, CDR2 FYEKMQ (reference sequence). The CDR3 spans 16 residues. V lost 6 bases and J lost 0, with 17 bases in between. The CDR3: CASSLFLQAMNTEAFF. The CDR3 DNA reads TGTGCCAGCAGTTTATTTCTACAGGCTATGAACACTGAAGCTTTCTTT.

The chain couples TRBV6-5 to TRBJ2-5, with 8 bases identical to TRBD1. This CDR3 has 13 amino acids. The germline V gene has CDR1 MNHEY and CDR2 SVGAGI. With 7 bases clipped from V and 5 bases from J, the junction kept 6 bases outside the gene matches. The CDR3 bases are TGTGCCAGCACCTCAGGGGGCGGGGAGACCCAGTACTTC. Translated, it gives CASTSGGGETQYF.

V and J are TRBV28 and TRBJ2-3, with 9 bases aligning to TRBD2. There are 16 residues in the CDR3. V was pared by 7 bases and J by 1 base, with 9 bases of the junction left unmatched. Looked up from germline, CDR1 is MDHEN and CDR2 is SYDVKM. The CDR3 region is CASIQSGGFGTDTQYF. As DNA, the CDR3 is TGTGCCAGCATTCAGAGCGGGGGGTTTGGCACAGATACGCAGTATTTT. Combining the CDR3 with reference TRBV28 and TRBJ2-3 gives the whole variable domain DVKVTQSSRYLVKRTGEKVFLECVQDMDHENMFWYRQDPGLGLRLIYFSYDVKMKEKGDIPEGYSVSREKKERFSLILESASTNQTSMYLCASIQSGGFGTDTQYFGPGTRLTVL.

The rearrangement uses TRBV29-1 and TRBJ2-2; D gene ambiguous. This CDR3 has 11 residues. The V gene's germline CDR1 is SQVTM and CDR2 ANQGSEA. V was shortened by 4 bases and J by 6 bases, with 6 bases between the two germline ends. The CDR3 region is CSVAGPGELFF. CDR3 DNA sequence: TGCAGCGTTGCAGGCCCCGGGGAGCTGTTTTTT.